This T cell receptor beta chain was captured by sequencing in a study of T cells in tuberculosis. Turning to the study itself: CD1B tetramers identified T cells specific for mycobacterial lipid GMM.

TCRdb's table, derived via immunoSEQ multiplex PCR, lists solely in-frame clones and lacks some. The data contain about 31,000 clones, roughly 97% of them singletons. The CDR3 totals 15 residues. The trim removed 3 bases at V and 5 bases at J, leaving 5 bases unmatched. Germline CDR1 and CDR2: KGHSH and LQKENI. On average around 100,000 T cells per donor were immunosequenced. Remarks on this clone: Its matching antigen is unknown.

The study's findings and limits: Active tuberculosis TCR-alpha repertoires lay closer to GMM-specific TCRs than IGRA-negative controls, suggesting clonal expansion.

J is TRBJ2-7 and V is TRBV18; TRBD2 matches at 12 bases. Sequenced sample: PBMCs. This TCR was recovered from a donor aged 10-35 years with latent tuberculosis or without tuberculosis infection. The chain's CDR3 is CASSPLAGGRNEQYF. CDR3 nucleotide sequence: TGTGCCAGCTCACCCCTAGCGGGGGGGCGGAACGAGCAGTACTTC.